Shown below are 9 T cell receptor beta chains from a single sample sequenced in a study of sequential checkpoint blockade in melanoma. Produced via immunoSEQ multiplex PCR; TCRdb's table is partial and in-frame only. Of about 11,000 clones in the sample, under 85% are singletons; the top ten hold about 11%. The treatment: randomized to nivolumab then ipilimumab (arm A) or the reverse (arm B). This specimen consisted of CD8+ T cells sorted from blood (inferred from file names), obtained from a patient given nivolumab and ipilimumab in sequence. These receptors were collected from a human donor with melanoma.

The J gene is TRBJ1-5, the V gene TRBV11-2; D unresolved. Trimming removed 0 bases from V and 1 base from J, with 7 bases in between. Germline CDR1 is SGHAT and CDR2 is FQNNGV. CDR3 size: 15 residues. CDR3 region: CASSLEGTSNQPQHF. For the CDR3, the DNA is TGTGCCAGCAGCTTAGAGGGCACAAGCAATCAGCCCCAGCATTTT.

The genes are TRBV13 and TRBJ2-1, with TRBD1 as a possible D gene (5 bases). V was trimmed by 6 bases and J by 8 bases, leaving 17 bases between them. Germline V gene data show CDR1 as PRHDT and CDR2 as FYEKMQ (reference sequence). The CDR3 loop spans 14 amino acids. The chain's CDR3 is CASSSGQGSDEQFF. In nucleotides, the CDR3 is TGTGCCAGCAGTTCCGGGCAGGGCTCGGATGAGCAGTTCTTC.

The rearrangement joins TRBV5-6 to TRBJ1-2, with 8 bases fitting TRBD1. This CDR3 has 15 residues. V lost 4 bases and J lost 7; bases outside the gene matches: 12. Germline-derived CDR1 and CDR2 are SGHDT and YYEEEE. The CDR3 DNA is TGTGCCAGCAGCCGGGAAGCAGGGGGCGCGGGTGGCTACACCTTC. Residues: CASSREAGGAGGYTF.

This clone was found a few times. The V gene is TRBV27, the J gene TRBJ2-1; 9 nucleotides match TRBD2. The ends lost 6 bases at V and 0 bases at J; junction bases unmatched: 6. The CDR3 runs 16 residues. Germline CDR1 MNHEY, CDR2 SMNVEV (reference sequence). The CDR3 nucleotides are TGTGCCAGCAGGCTTTCAGCGGGGGGCTCCTACAATGAGCAGTTCTTC. As protein: CASRLSAGGSYNEQFF.

This clone is a singleton in its sample. The rearrangement uses TRBV29-1 and TRBJ1-2, with 7 positions matching TRBD1. Germline CDR1 SQVTM, CDR2 ANQGSEA. The junction had 6 bases not matched to a gene; V was cut back by 6 bases and J by 2 bases. The CDR3 runs 13 residues. The CDR3 here is CSVPGGRNYGYTF. The CDR3 DNA sequence: TGCAGCGTCCCAGGGGGGAGAAACTATGGCTACACCTTC. The entire variable domain, with the rest obtained from reference TRBV29-1 and TRBJ1-2, is as follows: SAVISQKPSRDICQRGTSLTIQCQVDSQVTMMFWYRQQPGQSLTLIATANQGSEATYESGFVIDKFPISRPNLTFSTLTVSNMSPEDSSIYLCSVPGGRNYGYTFGSGTRLTVV.

The chain uses TRBV7-9 and TRBJ2-2, with 8 bases identical to TRBD1. The CDR3 is 17 amino acids. Germline lookup yields CDR1 SEHNR and CDR2 FQNEAQ (reference sequence). V was pared by 3 bases and J by 8 bases, with 14 bases of the junction left unmatched. The CDR3 loop reads CASSFRTGPLELGELFF. CDR3 coding DNA: TGTGCCAGCAGCTTTCGGACAGGGCCCTTGGAACTGGGGGAGCTGTTTTTT.

This chain connects TRBV6-1 to TRBJ1-2; no reliable D call. V lost 6 bases, J lost 4 bases, and 15 bases lay in between. This CDR3 region has 14 residues. Looked up from germline, CDR1 is MNHNS and CDR2 is SASEGT. As DNA, the CDR3 is TGTGCCAGCAGGTCGGCAGGAACAATCTATGGCTACACCTTC. Protein: CASRSAGTIYGYTF.

Here the CDR3 DNA reads TGCGCCAGCAGCCAAGTTGCCTGGGGCGACAGGGCTGGGGAGACCCAGTACTTC. It codes for CASSQVAWGDRAGETQYF. This chain joins TRBV4-1 and TRBJ2-5; 7 positions match TRBD1. Germline CDR1 is MGHRA and CDR2 is YSYEKL. V shed 1 base, J shed 5 bases, and the junction held 16 bases outside the gene matches. CDR3 length: 18 amino acids.

This clone has just one count. This sequence joins TRBV6-1 and TRBJ2-5; 8 nucleotides line up with TRBD1. The germline CDR1 and CDR2 sequences are MNHNS and SASEGT. V shed 4 bases, J shed 1 base, and the junction held 5 bases outside the gene matches. The CDR3 covers 15 residues. This chain's CDR3 is CASSAYRGVQETQYF. The CDR3 region has the DNA TGTGCCAGCAGTGCCTACAGGGGGGTCCAAGAGACCCAGTACTTC.